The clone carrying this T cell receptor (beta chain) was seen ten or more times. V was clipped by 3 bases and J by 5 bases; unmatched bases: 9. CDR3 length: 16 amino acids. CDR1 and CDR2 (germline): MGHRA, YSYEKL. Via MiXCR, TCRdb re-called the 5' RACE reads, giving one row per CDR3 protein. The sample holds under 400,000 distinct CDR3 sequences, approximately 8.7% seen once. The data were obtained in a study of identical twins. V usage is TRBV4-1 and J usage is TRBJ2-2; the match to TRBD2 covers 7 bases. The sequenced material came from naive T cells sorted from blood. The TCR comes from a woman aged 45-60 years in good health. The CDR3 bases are TGCGCCAGCAGCCAGATAGGACTAGTGGGGACCGGGGAGCTGTTTTTT. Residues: CASSQIGLVGTGELFF.